One and the same sample provided the 21 T cell receptor beta chains below, sequenced in a study of shared clonotypes between healthy human individuals. Generated by immunoSEQ multiplex PCR, the TCRdb table keeps only in-frame clones and is missing some. Of 2 million to 3 million clones listed, approximately 92% were seen once; the top ten hold over 0.12%. Sequenced input: naive CD4+ T cells sorted from blood. As for subset: CD45RA+ positively selected. Receptors were obtained from a man between 18 and 29 years old in good health.

This chain links TRBV29-1 with TRBJ2-7; D assignment may be TRBD1 or TRBD2 (5 bases each). Looked up from germline, CDR1 is SQVTM and CDR2 is ANQGSEA. CDR3 length: 15 amino acids. V lost 6 bases and J lost 3, with 21 bases in between. The CDR3 reads CSVGLTGGYGYEQYF. The DNA for the CDR3 is TGCAGCGTGGGGCTCACCGGCGGGTACGGCTACGAGCAGTACTTC.

The genes are TRBV9 and TRBJ2-3, with 13 positions matching TRBD2. In germline, CDR1 is SGDLS, CDR2 YYNGEE. CDR3 length equals 17 residues. J lost 2 bases, V lost 4 bases, and 7 bases had no gene match. CDR3 sequence reads: CASSMGLAGKLTDTQYF. The CDR3 region has the DNA TGTGCCAGCAGCATGGGACTAGCGGGGAAACTCACAGATACGCAGTATTTT.

The V call is TRBV7-9, the J call TRBJ1-3, with a weak D call TRBD1 (5 bases). This CDR3 spans 15 amino acids. V dropped 0 bases and J dropped 2 bases, with 8 bases sitting between them. From germline, CDR1 is SEHNR and CDR2 FQNEAQ (reference sequence). DNA for the CDR3: TGTGCCAGCAGCTTAGCAGGGACCACTGGAAACACCATATATTTT. Protein product: CASSLAGTTGNTIYF.

The chain joins TRBV18 to TRBJ1-1, with D possibly TRBD1 on 5 matching bases. The CDR3 contains 14 residues. The germline V and J ends were trimmed by 3 bases and 7 bases, with 15 bases remaining between them. CDR1 and CDR2 (germline): KGHSH, LQKENI. This CDR3 reads CASSPIRQIGEAFF. In DNA form, the CDR3 reads TGTGCCAGCTCACCGATAAGACAGATAGGTGAAGCTTTCTTT. The full variable domain, rest sourced from reference TRBV18 and TRBJ1-1, is NAGVMQNPRHLVRRRGQEARLRCSPMKGHSHVYWYRQLPEEGLKFMVYLQKENIIDESGMPKERFSAEFPKEGPSILRIQQVVRGDSAAYFCASSPIRQIGEAFFGQGTRLTVV.

The chain carries TRBV15 and TRBJ2-3, with D possibly matching TRBD2 (7 bases). CDR3 length: 14 residues. V was shortened by 8 bases and J by 3 bases, with 15 bases between the two germline ends. The germline V gene has CDR1 LNHNV and CDR2 YYDKDF (reference sequence). For the CDR3, the DNA is TGTGCCACCGGCATGGGGGGGCGGACAGATACGCAGTATTTT. Translating it yields CATGMGGRTDTQYF.

The chain combines TRBV7-3 with TRBJ2-1, with 7 bases fitting TRBD1. This CDR3 comprises 16 residues. The V gene end was trimmed by 2 bases and the J gene end by 3 bases; junction bases not matched to a gene: 7. Germline CDR1 and CDR2: SGHTA and FQGTGA. The CDR3 sequence is CASSLGTAFDYNEQFF. The CDR3 DNA sequence: TGTGCCAGCAGCTTAGGGACAGCGTTCGACTACAATGAGCAGTTCTTC.

The chain employs TRBV28 and TRBJ1-1; 8 nucleotides match TRBD1. Germline CDR1 is MDHEN and CDR2 is SYDVKM. Trimming took 6 bases from V and 1 from J; bases not matched to a gene: 4. The CDR3 is 14 residues long. For the CDR3, the DNA is TGTGCCAGCAGATCCGGGACAGGGAACACTGAAGCTTTCTTT. This codes for CASRSGTGNTEAFF.

V is TRBV7-9 and J is TRBJ1-2, with 8 bases aligning to TRBD1. The V and J ends lost 2 bases and 2 bases, in that order; junction bases with no gene match: 4. Per germline, CDR1 SEHNR and CDR2 FQNEAQ (reference sequence). This CDR3 has 15 residues. The CDR3 spells CASSLIQGANYGYTF. DNA of the CDR3: TGTGCCAGCAGCTTAATCCAGGGGGCGAACTATGGCTACACCTTC. Together with reference TRBV7-9 and TRBJ1-2, the CDR3 gives the full variable domain: DTGVSQNPRHKITKRGQNVTFRCDPISEHNRLYWYRQTLGQGPEFLTYFQNEAQLEKSRLLSDRFSAERPKGSFSTLEIQRTEQGDSAMYLCASSLIQGANYGYTFGSGTRLTVV.

The J gene is TRBJ2-2, the V gene TRBV5-6; TRBD2 aligns across 11 bases. The CDR3 is 17 amino acids. V was pared by 4 bases and J by 8 bases, with 13 bases of the junction left unmatched. The V gene's germline CDR1 is SGHDT and CDR2 YYEEEE. The CDR3: CASSRFLAGGPSGELFF. DNA of the CDR3: TGTGCCAGCAGCCGATTCTTAGCGGGAGGGCCGTCAGGGGAGCTGTTTTTT.

The chain recombines TRBV2 with TRBJ2-7; 8 nucleotides match TRBD2. V was pared by 3 bases and J by 4 bases, with 8 bases of the junction left unmatched. The germline V gene has CDR1 SNHLY and CDR2 FYNNEI. The CDR3 loop spans 15 amino acids. CDR3 loop: CASSDGGAGSYEQYF. DNA of the CDR3: TGTGCCAGCAGTGACGGGGGGGCCGGGAGTTACGAGCAGTACTTC.

V usage is TRBV6-1 and J usage is TRBJ2-1; D not resolved. V gave up 3 bases and J gave up 1 base, with 13 bases separating them. Germline CDR1 reads MNHNS; CDR2 reads SASEGT. The CDR3 covers 16 residues. CDR3 bases: TGTGCCAGCAGTGAGGAACAGCTAAAGTCCTACAATGAGCAGTTCTTC. This gives the protein CASSEEQLKSYNEQFF.

This clone was observed once. The chain couples TRBV29-1 to TRBJ2-1; maybe TRBD1 (6 bases). Germline V gene sequence: CDR1 SQVTM, CDR2 ANQGSEA. Between the trimmed V and J ends, which lost 0 bases and 4 bases, there was a span of 19 bases. The CDR3 length is 17 residues. DNA of the CDR3: TGCAGCGTTGAAGATAATGGTGCAGGGGCGGTTTACAATGAGCAGTTCTTC. It codes for CSVEDNGAGAVYNEQFF.

The chain couples TRBV7-8 to TRBJ2-1, with D tentatively TRBD2 (6 bases). Germline V gives CDR1 SGHVS, CDR2 FQNEAQ. The CDR3 has 16 amino acids. V was cut by 0 bases and J by 2 bases, with 11 bases left in between. The CDR3: CASSLAGGGTYNEQFF. The CDR3 DNA reads as TGTGCCAGCAGCTTAGCGGGCGGAGGGACCTACAATGAGCAGTTCTTC.

The J gene is TRBJ2-5, the V gene TRBV6-1; D ambiguous. This CDR3 is built from 12 residues. Trimming pared 4 bases from V and 2 bases from J, leaving 5 bases between. Germline assignment: CDR1 MNHNS and CDR2 SASEGT. In DNA form, the CDR3 reads TGTGCCAGCAGTGTCCAGCAAGAGACCCAGTACTTC. Its protein is CASSVQQETQYF.

Details on this clone: Other nucleotide sequences from this sample produce the same CDR3. The rearrangement uses TRBV18 and TRBJ1-1; D is undetermined. Germline CDR1 and CDR2: KGHSH and LQKENI. V shed 2 bases and J shed 1 base, with 5 bases lying between them. The CDR3 is 13 residues long. CDR3 sequence: CASSPSGNTEAFF. CDR3 sequence (DNA): TGTGCCAGCTCACCATCAGGGAACACTGAAGCTTTCTTT.

V and J are TRBV27 and TRBJ1-5; D not resolved. V was cut by 5 bases and J by 3 bases, with 11 bases left in between. Germline V gene lookup returns CDR1 MNHEY and CDR2 SMNVEV (reference sequence). The CDR3 runs 14 residues. CDR3 sequence (DNA): TGTGCCAGCAGTACCCACGGGTCCAATCAGCCCCAGCATTTT. It codes for CASSTHGSNQPQHF.

The chain has TRBV7-9 and TRBJ1-2; TRBD1 aligns across 7 bases. CDR1 and CDR2 from the germline V gene are SEHNR and FQNEAQ (reference sequence). The CDR3 loop spans 14 amino acids. V shed 1 base, J shed 6 bases, and the junction held 5 bases outside the gene matches. This CDR3 is CASSLGGQSNGYTF. The CDR3 bases are TGTGCCAGCAGCTTAGGGGGACAGTCTAATGGCTACACCTTC.

The chain carries TRBV19 and TRBJ2-5; 10 nucleotides line up with TRBD2. CDR3 length: 18 amino acids. Germline CDR1 LNHDA, CDR2 SQIVND (reference sequence). The J segment lost 4 bases and the V segment lost 3 bases, leaving 14 bases of the junction unmatched. CDR3 nucleotides: TGTGCCAGTAGTATCGGGGCCAATCTAGCGGGAGTTTTAGAGACCCAGTACTTC. It codes for CASSIGANLAGVLETQYF.

This sequence joins TRBV7-2 and TRBJ2-5; the D is unclear. Germline CDR1 is SGHTA and CDR2 is FQGNSA. Between the trimmed V and J ends, which lost 4 bases and 1 base, there was a span of 10 bases. The CDR3 is 14 amino acids. CDR3 region: CASSSGPVQETQYF. CDR3 in DNA: TGTGCCAGCAGCTCCGGACCGGTCCAAGAGACCCAGTACTTC.

This clone was counted only a few times. The rearrangement joins TRBV29-1 to TRBJ1-3, with 7 bases matching TRBD1. In germline, CDR1 is SQVTM, CDR2 ANQGSEA. Trimming cost V 5 bases and J 4 bases; bases outside gene matches: 8. The CDR3 runs to 14 residues. CDR3: CSVLLGTAGNTIYF. Written as DNA, the CDR3 is TGCAGCGTTTTATTAGGGACAGCGGGAAACACCATATATTTT.

The J gene is TRBJ2-5, the V gene TRBV7-9; no definite D call. CDR1 is SEHNR, CDR2 FQNEAQ, per germline (reference sequence). This CDR3 comprises 15 residues. V was shortened by 1 base and J by 2 bases, with 11 bases between the two germline ends. The DNA for the CDR3 is TGTGCCAGCAGCTTAGAGGCCGGGCCACAAGAGACCCAGTACTTC. Residues: CASSLEAGPQETQYF.